The next 27 T cell receptor beta chains were all read from a single sample in a study of cytomegalovirus exposure and HLA in healthy donors. Use of 60 Vbeta and 13 Jbeta primers characterized the PCR. Profiling relied on immunoSEQ multiplex PCR, and the TCRdb table lists in-frame clones only, not all of them. The sample lists about 96,000 clones, approximately 75% seen once, with roughly 15% in the top ten. The specimen was PBMCs. These receptors were collected from a woman in her 70s in good health and CMV-seropositive.

The V and J genes are TRBV7-2 and TRBJ2-5, with D perhaps matching TRBD2 (5 bases). CDR1 SGHTA and CDR2 FQGNSA come from the germline V gene. CDR3 length: 13 residues. V dropped 3 bases and J dropped 4 bases, with 9 bases sitting between them. CDR3 region: CASSFKGGETQYF. The CDR3 bases are TGTGCCAGCAGCTTTAAAGGAGGAGAGACCCAGTACTTC.

The chain employs TRBV11-2 and TRBJ2-1, with TRBD1 matching over 8 bases. Germline values: CDR1 SGHAT, CDR2 FQNNGV. The V and J ends lost 5 bases and 4 bases, in that order; junction bases with no gene match: 7. The CDR3 sequence is 15 residues long. CDR3 nucleotide sequence: TGTGCCAGCAGCCTTGGGACAGGAATATACAATGAGCAGTTCTTC. Protein sequence: CASSLGTGIYNEQFF.

The V and J genes are TRBV16 and TRBJ1-5; D gene unclear. CDR1 is KGHSY, CDR2 FQNENV, per germline. Deletions cut 0 bases from V and 9 bases from J, with 18 bases between. This CDR3 contains 16 residues. The CDR3 nucleotides are TGTGCCAGCAGCCAATCGTTCGGGCCGGCCGAGGGGCCCCAGCATTTT. Protein product: CASSQSFGPAEGPQHF.

This chain uses TRBV28 with TRBJ2-2; weak D call: TRBD1 (5 bases). Between the trimmed V and J ends, which lost 6 bases and 9 bases, there was a span of 14 bases. The germline CDR1 and CDR2 sequences are MDHEN and SYDVKM. The CDR3 loop spans 13 amino acids. The CDR3, as DNA: TGTGCCAGCAGAAAGGGGCAGAGGCGGGAGCTGTTTTTT. It translates to CASRKGQRRELFF. Full variable domain (outside the CDR3, taken from reference TRBV28 and TRBJ2-2): DVKVTQSSRYLVKRTGEKVFLECVQDMDHENMFWYRQDPGLGLRLIYFSYDVKMKEKGDIPEGYSVSREKKERFSLILESASTNQTSMYLCASRKGQRRELFFGEGSRLTVL.

V and J are TRBV7-9 and TRBJ2-5; 12 bases match TRBD2. The CDR3 spans 17 residues. V lost 5 bases, J lost 5 bases, and 12 bases stayed unmatched. Germline V gives CDR1 SEHNR, CDR2 FQNEAQ (reference sequence). The CDR3 DNA is TGTGCCAGCAGCGGGGGCCTCTGGCTAGCGGGAGGGGAGACCCAGTACTTC. Its translation is CASSGGLWLAGGETQYF.

The CDR3, as DNA: TGTGCCAGCAGCTTAGGGACTAGCGGGAGAGGCGTAGATACGCAGTATTTT. Translating it yields CASSLGTSGRGVDTQYF. This chain connects TRBV9 to TRBJ2-3; 14 positions match TRBD2. The ends lost 4 bases at V and 5 bases at J; junction bases unmatched: 9. Per germline, CDR1 SGDLS and CDR2 YYNGEE. CDR3 length equals 17 residues.

The rearrangement uses TRBV5-8 and TRBJ2-7, with D maybe TRBD1 (6 bases). CDR1 is SGHTS, CDR2 YDEGEE, per germline. The CDR3 sequence is 16 residues long. V was clipped by 4 bases and J by 0 bases, with 17 bases between them. The CDR3 DNA reads as TGTGCCAGCAGCGTATGGGGACATTCGAGCTCCTACGAGCAGTACTTC. Protein product: CASSVWGHSSSYEQYF.

The chain couples TRBV11-2 to TRBJ2-7; TRBD1 aligns across 8 bases. Germline V CDR1 and CDR2: SGHAT, FQNNGV. This CDR3 spans 15 amino acids. The ends lost 6 bases at V and 2 bases at J; junction bases unmatched: 9. The CDR3 loop is CASSSYRGEAYEQYF. CDR3 sequence (DNA): TGTGCCAGCAGTTCGTACAGGGGGGAGGCCTACGAGCAGTACTTC.

This sequence joins TRBV4-2 and TRBJ1-3; D is unclear. Trimming removed 0 bases at V and 2 bases at J, with 8 bases between. The CDR3 length is 15 residues. Germline V gene sequence: CDR1 LGHNA, CDR2 YNFKEQ. The CDR3 DNA reads TGTGCCAGCAGCCAAGATGCCGGGACTGGAAACACCATATATTTT. This encodes CASSQDAGTGNTIYF.

CDR3 in DNA: TGCGCCAGCAGCCGGGGTGGGGAGCTGTTTTTT. This gives the protein CASSRGGELFF. This chain joins TRBV5-1 and TRBJ2-2; possible D gene TRBD2, 5 bases. Germline loops: CDR1 SGHRS, CDR2 YFSETQ. The CDR3 covers 11 residues. Trimming shortened V by 4 bases and J by 8 bases, and 6 bases separated the two germline ends.

J is TRBJ1-1 and V is TRBV5-6; D is possibly TRBD1 (5 bases). Germline V CDR1 and CDR2: SGHDT, YYEEEE. V lost 0 bases to trimming and J lost 2 bases, with 17 bases between them. The CDR3 loop spans 17 amino acids. This chain's CDR3 is CASSLGGLGRANTEAFF. Written as DNA, the CDR3 is TGTGCCAGCAGCTTGGGGGGCCTCGGCAGGGCAAACACTGAAGCTTTCTTT.

V usage is TRBV9 and J usage is TRBJ1-1; D call uncertain. Per the germline V gene, CDR1 is SGDLS and CDR2 is YYNGEE. This CDR3 contains 15 residues. Trimming stripped 3 bases from V and 0 bases from J, with 12 bases between. This CDR3 is CASSAYTVMNTEAFF. CDR3 sequence (DNA): TGTGCCAGCAGCGCGTACACCGTTATGAACACTGAAGCTTTCTTT.

The V gene is TRBV7-2, the J gene TRBJ1-2; D not certain. This CDR3 is built from 11 residues. From germline, CDR1 is SGHTA and CDR2 FQGNSA. Trimming removed 5 bases from V and 7 bases from J, with 8 bases in between. DNA of the CDR3: TGTGCCAGCAGCCGTATCTCTGGCTACACCTTC. Translating gives CASSRISGYTF.

This clone showed up just a few times. This chain connects TRBV28 to TRBJ2-7; possible D gene TRBD1, 5 bases. V lost 4 bases and J 2 bases, leaving 9 bases between the germline ends. There are 13 residues in the CDR3. Germline CDR1 and CDR2: MDHEN and SYDVKM. This CDR3 reads CASSSGAPYEQYF. The CDR3, as DNA: TGTGCCAGCAGTTCTGGGGCCCCCTACGAGCAGTACTTC.

CDR3 sequence reads: CAWDYHYEQYF. CDR3 DNA sequence: TGTGCCTGGGACTACCACTACGAGCAGTACTTC. This sequence joins TRBV30 and TRBJ2-7; TRBD2 might be the D (5 bases). The CDR3 has 11 amino acids. The V end was cut by 5 bases, the J end by 3 bases, with 8 bases between. From germline, CDR1 is GTSNPN and CDR2 SVGIG (reference sequence).

The genes are TRBV13 and TRBJ2-3; 7 bases map to TRBD2. V lost 5 bases, J lost 2 bases, and 7 bases stayed unmatched. The CDR3 runs to 15 residues. From germline, CDR1 is PRHDT and CDR2 FYEKMQ (reference sequence). The DNA of the CDR3 is TGTGCCAGCAGCCGGACCGGGACTACCACAGATACGCAGTATTTT. Its protein is CASSRTGTTTDTQYF.

This sequence joins TRBV14 and TRBJ2-1, with 9 bases identical to TRBD2. CDR3 length equals 20 residues. In germline, CDR1 is SGHDN, CDR2 FVKESK. V was clipped by 0 bases and J by 1 base; unmatched bases: 13. DNA of the CDR3: TGTGCCAGCAGCCAAGATAGTCTTGGGGCTAGCGGGACATCCTACAATGAGCAGTTCTTC. This encodes CASSQDSLGASGTSYNEQFF.

The chain joins TRBV11-2 to TRBJ1-2; 7 nucleotides agree with TRBD1. This CDR3 is 13 amino acids long. Germline lookup yields CDR1 SGHAT and CDR2 FQNNGV. The V segment lost 6 bases and the J segment 5 bases; nucleotides outside the gene matches: 6. The CDR3 loop reads CASSRGQAYGYTF. CDR3 nucleotides: TGTGCCAGCAGTCGCGGACAGGCGTATGGCTACACCTTC. The complete variable domain, with remaining parts taken from reference TRBV11-2 and TRBJ1-2, reads EAGVAQSPRYKIIEKRQSVAFWCNPISGHATLYWYQQILGQGPKLLIQFQNNGVVDDSQLPKDRFSAERLKGVDSTLKIQPAKLEDSAVYLCASSRGQAYGYTFGSGTRLTVV.

The J gene is TRBJ2-7, the V gene TRBV20-1; tentative D call: TRBD2 (5 bases). Trimming took off 5 bases at V and 3 bases at J, with 8 bases between the two ends. In germline, CDR1 is DFQATT, CDR2 SNEGSKA (reference sequence). This CDR3 has 11 amino acids. The CDR3 is CSAGRVYEQYF. The CDR3 DNA reads as TGCAGTGCTGGGAGAGTCTACGAGCAGTACTTC.

This clone was detected only once. The V gene is TRBV7-9, the J gene TRBJ1-1; TRBD1 matches 10 bases. The CDR3 is made up of 15 amino acids. The germline CDR1 and CDR2 sequences are SEHNR and FQNEAQ (reference sequence). J was trimmed by 1 base and V by 6 bases; bases with no gene match: 5. CDR3 region: CASRRGQGSNTEAFF. CDR3 bases: TGTGCCAGCAGGCGGGGACAGGGGTCGAACACTGAAGCTTTCTTT.

V gene TRBV9 combines with J gene TRBJ1-3; 7 bases line up with TRBD1. Germline V gives CDR1 SGDLS, CDR2 YYNGEE. The J segment lost 3 bases and the V segment lost 0 bases, leaving 3 bases of the junction unmatched. The CDR3 contains 15 residues. CDR3 DNA sequence: TGTGCCAGCAGCGTAGAGGGGGCCTTTGGAAACACCATATATTTT. This sequence encodes CASSVEGAFGNTIYF.

This chain connects TRBV19 to TRBJ1-6, with D possibly being TRBD1 (5 bases). With 0 bases removed from V and 5 bases from J, the gap between germline ends came to 5 bases. In germline, CDR1 is LNHDA, CDR2 SQIVND (reference sequence). The CDR3 runs 14 residues. The CDR3 sequence is CASSIEQDNSPLHF. CDR3 nucleotides: TGTGCCAGTAGTATAGAACAGGATAATTCACCCCTCCACTTT.

This clone qualifies as medium-sized. The V gene is TRBV2, the J gene TRBJ1-4; 7 nucleotides line up with TRBD1. CDR1 SNHLY and CDR2 FYNNEI come from the germline V gene. V was clipped by 8 bases and J by 8 bases; unmatched bases: 8. CDR3 size: 13 residues. CDR3 nucleotides: TGTGCCAGCGGTGGGAGGGGGCAGGAAAAACTGTTTTTT. It codes for CASGGRGQEKLFF.

The chain has TRBV18 and TRBJ1-1, with a tentative D call TRBD1 (5 bases). The CDR3 has 14 residues. Germline V lookup: CDR1 KGHSH, CDR2 LQKENI. The ends were cut back, 3 bases at V and 5 bases at J, with 13 bases in the middle. CDR3 amino acids: CASSPGGERTEAFF. The CDR3 DNA is TGTGCCAGCTCACCGGGGGGGGAAAGGACTGAAGCTTTCTTT.

This clone was observed once. This chain links TRBV19 with TRBJ1-1; TRBD1 aligns across 9 bases. The germline CDR1 and CDR2 sequences are LNHDA and SQIVND (reference sequence). This CDR3 region has 15 residues. V gave up 8 bases and J gave up 4 bases; unmatched junction bases: 11. CDR3 protein: CASFPGQGRFTEAFF. CDR3 DNA: TGTGCCAGTTTTCCGGGACAGGGTAGATTCACTGAAGCTTTCTTT.

This chain links TRBV19 with TRBJ1-5; D remains unclear. The CDR3 runs to 13 residues. Germline V gene lookup returns CDR1 LNHDA and CDR2 SQIVND (reference sequence). V lost 6 bases and J 5 bases, leaving 11 bases between the germline ends. This CDR3 is CASRTEPDQPQHF. In DNA form, the CDR3 reads TGTGCCAGTAGAACAGAGCCCGATCAGCCCCAGCATTTT.

This chain connects TRBV5-6 to TRBJ1-2; possibly TRBD1 for D (6 bases). Germline V gene lookup returns CDR1 SGHDT and CDR2 YYEEEE. This CDR3 is 14 amino acids long. The V and J ends lost 3 bases and 3 bases respectively, with 12 bases between them. CDR3 loop: CASSSGGGHYGYTF. CDR3 DNA sequence: TGTGCCAGCAGCTCTGGGGGGGGGCACTATGGCTACACCTTC.